This TCR beta chain derives from a study of T-cell reconstitution after alpha-beta-depleted transplantation in children. It was with unique molecular identifiers that the TCRbeta library was prepared. MiXCR, run by TCRdb on the PCR reads, gives a single entry per CDR3 protein. The sample carries about 610,000 distinct CDR3 sequences, about 10% recorded once. The V segment lost 6 bases and the J segment 7 bases; nucleotides outside the gene matches: 5. The CDR3 loop spans 13 amino acids. Many counts were recorded for this clonotype. The chain couples TRBV12-3 or TRBV12-4 to TRBJ2-5, with TRBD1 matching over 10 bases. The TCR originated in a human donor who donated a stem cell graft to a child with acute myeloid leukemia. The source was PBMCs from the stem cell graft donor, collected from the stem cell graft. CDR3 sequence: CASSPGQGRTQYF. In DNA form, the CDR3 reads TGTGCCAGCAGCCCGGGACAGGGGAGGACCCAGTACTTC.